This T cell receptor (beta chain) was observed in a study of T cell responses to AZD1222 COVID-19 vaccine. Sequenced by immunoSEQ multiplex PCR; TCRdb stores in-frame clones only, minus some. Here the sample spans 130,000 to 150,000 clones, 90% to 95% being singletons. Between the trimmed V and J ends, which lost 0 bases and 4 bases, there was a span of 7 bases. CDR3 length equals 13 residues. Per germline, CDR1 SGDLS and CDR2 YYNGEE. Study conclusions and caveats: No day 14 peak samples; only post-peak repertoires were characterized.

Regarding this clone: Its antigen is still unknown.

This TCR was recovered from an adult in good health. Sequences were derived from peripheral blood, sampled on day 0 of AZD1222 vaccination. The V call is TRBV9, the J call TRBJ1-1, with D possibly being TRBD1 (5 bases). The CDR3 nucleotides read TGTGCCAGCAGCGTAGAAGGGGTCACTGAAGCTTTCTTT. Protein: CASSVEGVTEAFF.